Shown below are 32 T cell receptor beta chains from a single sample sequenced in a study of shared clonotypes between healthy human individuals. Repertoires were generated with immunoSEQ multiplex PCR, while TCRdb's copy carries only in-frame clones and drops some. The repertoire holds millions of clones, with over 85% as singletons. The source material was naive CD4+ T cells from PBMCs. Indicated subset: CD45RA+ positively selected. Every receptor here comes from a man between 18 and 35 years old in good health. Some clones in this sample may be carry-over from other donors' samples.

The rearrangement links TRBV2 to TRBJ2-3, with a tentative D call TRBD1 (6 bases). The CDR3 contains 15 residues. Per the germline V gene, CDR1 is SNHLY and CDR2 is FYNNEI. V lost 4 bases to trimming and J lost 1 base, with 12 bases between them. The CDR3 sequence is CASSAQGLGTDTQYF. The CDR3 coding sequence is TGTGCCAGCAGTGCCCAGGGGCTGGGCACAGATACGCAGTATTTT.

This clone has just one count. The rearrangement joins TRBV9 to TRBJ2-5; 11 nucleotides match TRBD1. Germline V gene data show CDR1 as SGDLS and CDR2 as YYNGEE. The J segment lost 4 bases and the V segment lost 0 bases, leaving 8 bases of the junction unmatched. The CDR3 runs 17 residues. The CDR3 spells CASSVGPGQGVGETQYF. The DNA of the CDR3 is TGTGCCAGCAGCGTAGGCCCGGGACAGGGGGTAGGAGAGACCCAGTACTTC.

The V and J genes are TRBV11-2 and TRBJ2-5; 7 bases align to TRBD2. The CDR3 runs to 14 residues. Per the germline V gene, CDR1 is SGHAT and CDR2 is FQNNGV. The V gene end was trimmed by 5 bases and the J gene end by 4 bases; junction bases not matched to a gene: 7. As DNA, the CDR3 is TGTGCCAGCAGCCTGCCGGGAGGCGGAGAGACCCAGTACTTC. It encodes CASSLPGGGETQYF. The whole variable domain, remainder taken from reference TRBV11-2 and TRBJ2-5, is EAGVAQSPRYKIIEKRQSVAFWCNPISGHATLYWYQQILGQGPKLLIQFQNNGVVDDSQLPKDRFSAERLKGVDSTLKIQPAKLEDSAVYLCASSLPGGGETQYFGPGTRLLVL.

The genes are TRBV2 and TRBJ2-1, with 9 bases matching TRBD1. CDR1 SNHLY and CDR2 FYNNEI come from the germline V gene. The CDR3 is made up of 12 amino acids. The ends lost 3 bases at V and 15 bases at J; junction bases unmatched: 6. The CDR3 sequence is CASSDGTGPGFF. As DNA, the CDR3 is TGTGCCAGCAGTGATGGGACAGGGCCAGGGTTCTTC.

The chain links TRBV27 to TRBJ1-5; D might be TRBD1 (6 bases). Trimming removed 8 bases from V and 8 bases from J, with 13 bases in between. The CDR3 runs 12 residues. Germline values: CDR1 MNHEY, CDR2 SMNVEV (reference sequence). CDR3 nucleotide sequence: TGTGCCAGCGGGGGGACAAAGGAGCCCCAGCATTTT. It specifies CASGGTKEPQHF.

CDR3 region: CASSAQTRNEQYF. For the CDR3, the DNA is TGTGCCAGCAGCGCCCAGACTAGGAACGAGCAGTACTTC. V gene TRBV7-9 combines with J gene TRBJ2-7, with D possibly TRBD2 on 6 matching bases. CDR3 length: 13 residues. Per germline, CDR1 SEHNR and CDR2 FQNEAQ (reference sequence). The V end was cut by 5 bases, the J end by 5 bases, with 13 bases between. The full variable domain, with the rest looked up from reference TRBV7-9 and TRBJ2-7, is DTGVSQNPRHKITKRGQNVTFRCDPISEHNRLYWYRQTLGQGPEFLTYFQNEAQLEKSRLLSDRFSAERPKGSFSTLEIQRTEQGDSAMYLCASSAQTRNEQYFGPGTRLTVT.

The chain uses TRBV28 and TRBJ1-4; D remains ambiguous. The V gene's germline CDR1 is MDHEN and CDR2 SYDVKM. The CDR3 totals 13 residues. V was shortened by 7 bases and J by 3 bases, with 9 bases between the two germline ends. DNA for the CDR3: TGTGCCAGCACCCCCCATCCTAATGAAAAACTGTTTTTT. Translation gives CASTPHPNEKLFF.

This clone was counted once. The chain is built from TRBV6-5 and TRBJ1-2, with 9 bases fitting TRBD1. Germline CDR1 MNHEY, CDR2 SVGAGI. The J segment lost 4 bases and the V segment lost 2 bases, leaving 8 bases of the junction unmatched. The CDR3 runs 16 residues. The CDR3 protein is CASSYAWDRVSYGYTF. The CDR3 nucleotides are TGTGCCAGCAGTTACGCGTGGGACAGGGTGAGCTATGGCTACACCTTC.

The V and J genes are TRBV10-3 and TRBJ2-7; 7 bases align to TRBD1. After removal of 5 bases from V and 3 bases from J, the junction contained 4 bases not matched to a gene. The CDR3 runs to 13 residues. Germline CDR1 reads ENHRY; CDR2 reads SYGVKD. The CDR3 spells CAISKGQSYEQYF. CDR3 DNA: TGTGCCATCAGTAAGGGACAGAGCTACGAGCAGTACTTC.

The chain recombines TRBV29-1 with TRBJ2-7; D may be TRBD2 (7 bases). Germline V lookup: CDR1 SQVTM, CDR2 ANQGSEA. CDR3 size: 14 residues. Trimming took off 6 bases at V and 2 bases at J, with 17 bases between the two ends. The DNA for the CDR3 is TGCAGCGTCGGGGGGCGGGTATCGGCCTACGAGCAGTACTTC. Translating it yields CSVGGRVSAYEQYF.

The V and J genes are TRBV6-1 and TRBJ2-5; no clear D. The CDR3 is made up of 14 amino acids. Trimming left V 2 bases short and J 1 base short, with 8 bases between. Germline V gene sequence: CDR1 MNHNS, CDR2 SASEGT. CDR3 sequence (DNA): TGTGCCAGCAGTGAACCACGGATCCAAGAGACCCAGTACTTC. This encodes CASSEPRIQETQYF.

The CDR3 reads CASTSAFLGGGYTF. CDR3 coding DNA: TGTGCCAGCACTTCGGCCTTCCTAGGTGGGGGCTACACCTTC. The chain uses TRBV27 and TRBJ1-2, with D unclear. V lost 7 bases and J 8 bases, leaving 20 bases between the germline ends. Germline lookup yields CDR1 MNHEY and CDR2 SMNVEV (reference sequence). The CDR3 totals 14 residues.

CDR3 protein: CASSDGTTYTGELFF. The DNA for the CDR3 is TGCGCCAGCAGCGACGGGACTACTTACACCGGGGAGCTGTTTTTT. This chain uses TRBV5-1 with TRBJ2-2; 7 bases align to TRBD2. Per germline, CDR1 SGHRS and CDR2 YFSETQ. J gave up 3 bases and V 4 bases, and 6 bases lay outside the gene matches. CDR3 size: 15 residues.

This clone was counted only a few times. Other DNA sequences in the same sample also yield this CDR3. This rearrangement joins TRBV7-9 to TRBJ1-2; 8 nucleotides align to TRBD1. Germline V CDR1 and CDR2: SEHNR, FQNEAQ (reference sequence). The CDR3 contains 13 residues. V dropped 4 bases and J dropped 5; count of bases not matched to a gene: 3. CDR3 sequence (DNA): TGTGCCAGCAGCTCTGGACAGGGATATGGCTACACCTTC. This encodes CASSSGQGYGYTF.

The chain couples TRBV7-7 to TRBJ2-5, with D maybe TRBD2 (5 bases). The CDR3 covers 15 residues. Germline CDR1 reads SSHAT; CDR2 reads FNYEAQ (reference sequence). V gave up 3 bases and J gave up 5 bases, with 16 bases separating them. Here the CDR3 reads CASSFQTGESETQYF. For the CDR3, the DNA is TGTGCCAGCAGCTTCCAAACTGGGGAGTCGGAGACCCAGTACTTC.

V is TRBV11-3 and J is TRBJ2-3; 9 nucleotides agree with TRBD2. This CDR3 contains 15 residues. Germline V gives CDR1 SGHNT, CDR2 YENEEA. The V gene end was trimmed by 4 bases and the J gene end by 1 base; junction bases not matched to a gene: 3. CDR3 residues: CASSSLAGGTDTQYF. Written as DNA, the CDR3 is TGTGCCAGCAGCTCTTTAGCGGGAGGCACAGATACGCAGTATTTT.

In this sample, this clone turned up once. V is TRBV19 and J is TRBJ1-5; TRBD1 matches at 7 bases. Trimming removed 5 bases from V and 2 bases from J; junction bases left unmatched: 9. Looked up from germline, CDR1 is LNHDA and CDR2 is SQIVND (reference sequence). The CDR3 is made up of 16 amino acids. The CDR3 bases are TGTGCCAGTAGTGCAGGGGGGAGTTGGGGCAATCAGCCCCAGCATTTT. This gives the protein CASSAGGSWGNQPQHF.

The chain links TRBV5-1 to TRBJ2-7; TRBD2 aligns across 9 bases. Germline V gene lookup returns CDR1 SGHRS and CDR2 YFSETQ. Losses at the gene ends were 4 bases for V and 4 bases for J; bases not matched to a gene: 12. This CDR3 region has 16 residues. CDR3 region: CASSRSGSSASYEQYF. DNA for the CDR3: TGCGCCAGCAGCCGTAGCGGGAGCTCTGCCTCGTACGAGCAGTACTTC.

This clone was seen a few times. The same CDR3 is also encoded by other DNA sequences in this sample. CDR3 amino acids: CASRGPNEKLFF. In DNA form, the CDR3 reads TGTGCCAGCAGGGGGCCAAATGAAAAACTGTTTTTT. The rearrangement links TRBV28 to TRBJ1-4, with TRBD1 as a possible D gene (5 bases). Germline V gives CDR1 MDHEN, CDR2 SYDVKM. This CDR3 region has 12 residues. The V end was cut by 6 bases, the J end by 5 bases, with 7 bases between.

The rearrangement uses TRBV28 and TRBJ2-7; D gene ambiguous. This CDR3 is built from 13 residues. In germline, CDR1 is MDHEN, CDR2 SYDVKM. Trimming took off 2 bases at V and 6 bases at J, with 11 bases between the two ends. CDR3 in DNA: TGTGCCAGCAGTTTACCTGACCACGGCGAGCAGTACTTC. This gives the protein CASSLPDHGEQYF.

This chain connects TRBV7-2 to TRBJ2-7; D is ambiguous. CDR1 and CDR2 from the germline V gene are SGHTA and FQGNSA. The germline V and J ends were trimmed by 2 bases and 0 bases, with 14 bases remaining between them. The CDR3 covers 16 residues. The CDR3 DNA reads as TGTGCCAGCAGCTTATCCGTCGTCGCGGACTCCTACGAGCAGTACTTC. It translates to CASSLSVVADSYEQYF.

About this clone: Distinct nucleotide sequences in the sample also encode this CDR3. The chain links TRBV5-1 to TRBJ2-5, with D possibly TRBD1 on 6 matching bases. Germline CDR1 SGHRS, CDR2 YFSETQ. Trimming removed 0 bases at V and 3 bases at J, with 9 bases between. The length of the CDR3 is 14 residues. This CDR3 reads CASSLASGEETQYF. The CDR3 nucleotides read TGCGCCAGCAGCTTGGCCTCAGGGGAAGAGACCCAGTACTTC.

The genes are TRBV5-4 and TRBJ2-7; D is possibly TRBD1 (6 bases). Trimming cost V 5 bases and J 0 bases, with 12 bases left between them. The length of the CDR3 is 14 residues. The germline V gene encodes CDR1 SGHNT and CDR2 YYREEE (reference sequence). CDR3 sequence: CASRWDTNSYEQYF. The DNA of the CDR3 is TGTGCCAGCAGATGGGACACCAACTCCTACGAGCAGTACTTC.

The CDR3 DNA sequence: TGTGCCAGTAGTCTGACCACAGGGGGTTACGAGACCCAGTACTTC. Protein product: CASSLTTGGYETQYF. J is TRBJ2-5 and V is TRBV19; TRBD1 agrees at 8 bases. The CDR3 contains 15 residues. The ends lost 5 bases at V and 5 bases at J; junction bases unmatched: 10. Germline V gene lookup returns CDR1 LNHDA and CDR2 SQIVND (reference sequence).

The chain recombines TRBV5-1 with TRBJ2-7; D perhaps matches TRBD2 (6 bases). This CDR3 is built from 14 residues. V lost 1 base to trimming and J lost 6 bases, with 14 bases between them. The germline V gene has CDR1 SGHRS and CDR2 YFSETQ. This CDR3 is CASSLSPGVVEQYF. Written as DNA, the CDR3 is TGCGCCAGCAGCTTGTCTCCGGGAGTAGTCGAGCAGTACTTC.

Remarks on this clone: This sample also contains other DNA sequences that code for the same CDR3. This chain uses TRBV5-1 with TRBJ2-3; a possible D gene is TRBD1 (8 bases). In germline, CDR1 is SGHRS, CDR2 YFSETQ. This CDR3 spans 17 amino acids. V lost 0 bases, J lost 2 bases, and 16 bases lay in between. As DNA, the CDR3 is TGCGCCAGCAGCTTGGCCCAGGGGGCGGGAGTCACAGATACGCAGTATTTT. It yields the protein CASSLAQGAGVTDTQYF. Together with reference TRBV5-1 and TRBJ2-3, the CDR3 gives the full variable domain: KAGVTQTPRYLIKTRGQQVTLSCSPISGHRSVSWYQQTPGQGLQFLFEYFSETQRNKGNFPGRFSGRQFSNSRSEMNVSTLELGDSALYLCASSLAQGAGVTDTQYFGPGTRLTVL.

As to this clone: The same CDR3 is also encoded by other DNA sequences in this sample. The chain employs TRBV28 and TRBJ2-7; no clear D. V gave up 6 bases and J gave up 0 bases, with 6 bases separating them. This CDR3 region has 12 residues. Germline CDR1 MDHEN, CDR2 SYDVKM. The CDR3: CASSSSSYEQYF. CDR3 in DNA: TGTGCCAGCAGCTCCAGCTCCTACGAGCAGTACTTC.

The chain couples TRBV7-7 to TRBJ1-1; unclear D gene. Germline CDR1 and CDR2: SSHAT and FNYEAQ (reference sequence). V gave up 2 bases and J gave up 1 base, with 5 bases separating them. This CDR3 is built from 13 residues. DNA of the CDR3: TGTGCCAGCAGCTTAACCCAGAACACTGAAGCTTTCTTT. Its translation: CASSLTQNTEAFF.

The rearrangement joins TRBV21-1 to TRBJ1-5. TRBV21-1 is a known pseudogene. The CDR3 is 17 residues long. This CDR3 reads CASSKLVGGKGNQPQHF. The CDR3 DNA reads as TGTGCCAGCAGCAAACTCGTAGGGGGGAAAGGCAATCAGCCCCAGCATTTT.

This sequence joins TRBV27 and TRBJ1-2; TRBD1 matches 8 bases. V gave up 2 bases and J gave up 4 bases; unmatched junction bases: 6. This CDR3 has 15 amino acids. Germline-derived CDR1 and CDR2 are MNHEY and SMNVEV (reference sequence). CDR3 sequence reads: CASSLGGQVGYGYTF. The CDR3 coding sequence is TGTGCCAGCAGTTTAGGGGGACAGGTGGGCTATGGCTACACCTTC.

The DNA of the CDR3 is TGTGCCTGGAGCCAGACGGCCGGCGAGACCCAGTACTTC. Amino acid sequence: CAWSQTAGETQYF. The J gene is TRBJ2-5, the V gene TRBV30, with no clear D. With 3 bases removed from V and 5 bases from J, the gap between germline ends came to 13 bases. The CDR3 spans 13 residues. The V gene's germline CDR1 is GTSNPN and CDR2 SVGIG (reference sequence).

The chain has TRBV7-3 and TRBJ2-5; the D is unclear. The CDR3 covers 15 residues. The ends were cut back, 5 bases at V and 0 bases at J, with 13 bases in the middle. Looked up from germline, CDR1 is SGHTA and CDR2 is FQGTGA. The CDR3 here is CASSPTGSNQETQYF. The CDR3 DNA is TGTGCCAGCAGCCCAACGGGCAGCAACCAAGAGACCCAGTACTTC. The full variable domain, rest sourced from reference TRBV7-3 and TRBJ2-5, is GAGVSQTPSNKVTEKGKYVELRCDPISGHTALYWYRQSLGQGPEFLIYFQGTGAADDSGLPNDRFFAVRPEGSVSTLKIQRTERGDSAVYLCASSPTGSNQETQYFGPGTRLLVL.